What follows are 4 T cell receptor beta chains derived from one specimen sequenced in a study of Graves' ophthalmopathy and Graves' hyperthyroidism. Using RNA transcripts, the TCR beta CDR3 regions were amplified. HTBI primers were used in a first-round RT-PCR, which preceded a second-round multiplex PCR. TCRdb recomputed calls from the multiplex PCR reads with MiXCR, one row per CDR3 protein. The sample includes 620,000 or so distinct CDR3 sequences, about a fifth of them seen just once. Sequenced input: peripheral blood. Receptors originate from a woman under 30 with stable Graves' hyperthyroidism. Some clones in this sample may be carry-over from other donors' samples.

This clonotype was seen at least ten times. In DNA form, the CDR3 reads TGCAGCGTTACCACGGGGGAGCAGTACTTC. Translated: CSVTTGEQYF. The V gene is TRBV29-1, the J gene TRBJ2-7; D might be TRBD2 (5 bases). Between the trimmed V and J ends, which lost 5 bases and 7 bases, there was a span of 9 bases. The germline V gene has CDR1 SQVTM and CDR2 ANQGSEA. The CDR3 consists of 10 residues.

The chain links TRBV20-1 to TRBJ2-7; D not certain. Between the trimmed V and J ends, which lost 6 bases and 2 bases, there was a span of 14 bases. Germline CDR1 DFQATT, CDR2 SNEGSKA (reference sequence). This CDR3 is built from 13 residues. The CDR3 loop reads CSAQWRSAYEQYF. The CDR3 coding sequence is TGCAGTGCCCAATGGCGCAGCGCCTACGAGCAGTACTTC.

Comments on this clonotype: This may arise from a read error, as a much more abundant clone is one base away. The V call is TRBV12-3 or TRBV12-4, the J call TRBJ2-5, with TRBD1 identical over 8 bases. This CDR3 comprises 15 residues. CDR3 loop: CASRATGTGRETRYF. Here the CDR3 DNA reads TGTGCCAGCAGGGCAACCGGGACAGGCCGAGAGACCCGGTACTTC.

This clonotype was counted only a few times. V usage is TRBV12-5 and J usage is TRBJ1-1, with D perhaps TRBD1 (5 bases). V lost 5 bases and J 3 bases, leaving 19 bases between the germline ends. The length of the CDR3 is 16 residues. Germline V gene sequence: CDR1 LGHNT, CDR2 FRNRAP. In DNA form, the CDR3 reads TGTGCTAGTGGTCGCTGGGACGAGGCGGTGGACACTGAAGCTTTCTTT. Its protein is CASGRWDEAVDTEAFF.